Listed here is a single TCR beta chain. The sample is drawn from a study of CD8+CD57+ T cells in acquired aplastic anemia. For the study at large: On average, sorted CD4+ and CD8+ cells gave roughly 3 ug of DNA.

The CDR3 is made up of 12 amino acids. Between the trimmed V and J ends, which lost 6 bases and 5 bases, there was a span of 11 bases. The germline V gene has CDR1 ENHRY and CDR2 SYGVKD. Genomic DNA, serving as template, underwent TCR beta VDJ and CDR3 profiling. Via MiXCR, TCRdb re-called the reads, giving one row per CDR3 protein. Seen here are fewer than 85,000 distinct CDR3 sequences, roughly two thirds observed once, and the top ten hold approximately 80%. Whoever was chosen for sequencing had shown CD8+CD57+ cell expansion by flow cytometry. Every one of the patients had aplastic anemia (severe, acquired).

The chain links TRBV10-3 to TRBJ2-7; tentatively, D is TRBD1 (5 bases). This receptor was identified in a human donor with aplastic anemia. The sequencing sample was made of sorted CD4+, CD8+, or CD8+CD57+ T cells (not recorded which) from PBMCs. CDR3 nucleotide sequence: TGTGCCATCAGCCAGGGTGTCGACGAGCAGTACTTC. This gives the protein CAISQGVDEQYF.